A single sample gave rise to the 9 T cell receptor beta chains below, sequenced in a study of blood T cells in healthy people across ages. Combining a sample-barcoded 5' primer with a J-beta primer mix, a second PCR ran for roughly 6 to 11 cycles. TCRdb used MiXCR to reprocess the 5' RACE reads, holding one entry per CDR3 protein. This table holds about 970,000 distinct CDR3 sequences, just over 50% found once. Sequenced input: blood. All receptors derive from a woman aged 55-70 years in good health.

The chain is built from TRBV6-4 and TRBJ2-3, with 7 bases that match TRBD2. Per germline, CDR1 MRHNA and CDR2 SNTAGT. This CDR3 has 13 amino acids. V shed 3 bases and J 5 bases; nucleotides not matched to a gene: 2. CDR3 sequence reads: CASSEGRGDTQYF. The CDR3 DNA is TGTGCCAGCAGTGAGGGGAGGGGAGATACGCAGTATTTT.

J is TRBJ2-7 and V is TRBV4-2, with D perhaps TRBD2 (6 bases). The V end was cut by 5 bases, the J end by 0 bases, with 20 bases between. The CDR3 covers 17 residues. CDR1 is LGHNA, CDR2 YNFKEQ, per germline. The CDR3 bases are TGTGCCAGCAGCAAGGGTGGTTTAGCGACTAGCTCCTACGAGCAGTACTTC. It specifies CASSKGGLATSSYEQYF.

The genes are TRBV7-8 and TRBJ1-2; 9 bases are shared with TRBD1. V gave up 5 bases and J gave up 3 bases; unmatched junction bases: 4. The CDR3 is 14 residues long. The germline CDR1 and CDR2 sequences are SGHVS and FQNEAQ. This chain's CDR3 is CASSTGGHYYGYTF. CDR3 nucleotides: TGTGCCAGCAGCACAGGGGGCCATTACTATGGCTACACCTTC. Combining the CDR3 with reference TRBV7-8 and TRBJ1-2 gives the whole variable domain GAGVSQSPRYKVAKRGQDVALRCDPISGHVSLFWYQQALGQGPEFLTYFQNEAQLDKSGLPSDRFFAERPEGSVSTLKIQRTQQEDSAVYLCASSTGGHYYGYTFGSGTRLTVV.

The chain couples TRBV5-1 to TRBJ1-1; TRBD1 matches at 8 bases. The V segment lost 4 bases and the J segment 8 bases; nucleotides outside the gene matches: 13. CDR3 length: 15 residues. Germline CDR1 is SGHRS and CDR2 is YFSETQ. CDR3: CASSLVPGQAREAFF. CDR3 coding DNA: TGCGCCAGCAGCCTTGTCCCGGGACAGGCACGGGAAGCTTTCTTT.

The chain is built from TRBV5-1 and TRBJ1-2; the match to TRBD1 covers 7 bases. The germline V gene encodes CDR1 SGHRS and CDR2 YFSETQ. The CDR3 totals 16 residues. With 3 bases clipped from V and 6 bases from J, the junction kept 14 bases outside the gene matches. The DNA for the CDR3 is TGCGCCAGCAGCTCTGGGGGGACAGAATTCCGAAATGGCTACACCTTC. Translation gives CASSSGGTEFRNGYTF.

Only one count was recorded for this clonotype. The chain has TRBV6-5 and TRBJ2-7; D may be TRBD1 (5 bases). Germline-derived CDR1 and CDR2 are MNHEY and SVGAGI. This CDR3 contains 13 residues. The germline V and J ends were trimmed by 6 bases and 1 base, with 10 bases remaining between them. CDR3 in amino acids: CASRTDKSYEQYF. Here the CDR3 DNA reads TGTGCCAGCAGGACGGACAAGTCCTACGAGCAGTACTTC.

In its sample, this clonotype was seen a few times. The chain recombines TRBV4-2 with TRBJ2-5; no clear D. Trimming cost V 5 bases and J 5 bases, with 12 bases left between them. The CDR3 contains 13 residues. Germline lookup yields CDR1 LGHNA and CDR2 YNFKEQ. The chain's CDR3 is CASSDPPRETQYF. DNA of the CDR3: TGTGCCAGCAGCGACCCTCCTCGGGAGACCCAGTACTTC.

The chain employs TRBV2 and TRBJ2-3; D is tentatively TRBD1 or TRBD2 (6 bases each). Trimming took 5 bases from V and 4 from J, leaving 13 bases between them. The CDR3 contains 14 residues. Germline V lookup: CDR1 SNHLY, CDR2 FYNNEI. The CDR3 sequence is CASSIGGSADTQYF. The CDR3 DNA reads TGTGCCAGCAGTATAGGGGGGAGTGCAGATACGCAGTATTTT.

The rearrangement joins TRBV7-9 to TRBJ2-7, with TRBD2 matching 7 bases. With 4 bases clipped from V and 3 bases from J, the junction kept 0 bases outside the gene matches. Germline assignment: CDR1 SEHNR and CDR2 FQNEAQ (reference sequence). CDR3 length: 12 amino acids. The CDR3 spells CASSWDYYEQYF. CDR3 bases: TGTGCCAGCAGCTGGGACTACTACGAGCAGTACTTC. Together with reference TRBV7-9 and TRBJ2-7, the CDR3 gives the full variable domain: DTGVSQNPRHKITKRGQNVTFRCDPISEHNRLYWYRQTLGQGPEFLTYFQNEAQLEKSRLLSDRFSAERPKGSFSTLEIQRTEQGDSAMYLCASSWDYYEQYFGPGTRLTVT.